This TCR beta chain was found in a study of prognosis after radiotherapy for stage I lung cancer (dated by TCRdb to the early 2020s). Looking at the study overall: Roughly 20 stage I NSCLC patients were enrolled in Nanjing, China, between April 2018 and January 2019. Oligometastatic NSCLC after surgical resection of the primary tumor was present in 5 or 6 patients, while newly diagnosed primary stage I lung tumors were present in approximately 15. Every patient was deemed medically inoperable, 12 to 13 because of comorbidities and over five because they refused surgery. The cohort included about 12 men and roughly 6 women, with a median age of approximately 76 years and a range of about 50 to 90 years. Squamous cell carcinoma histology was identified in over five patients, and adenocarcinoma histology was identified in roughly eleven patients. SBRT was delivered in 3 to 5 fractions with a biologically effective dose of at least 100 Gy, and image-guided IMRT or VMAT was used for delivery. No patient received concurrent therapy alongside SBRT. After SBRT, distant metastases developed in about 20% of the 19 patients at a median of approximately seven months, while the remaining 15 patients had no significant progression. Peripheral blood TCR beta repertoires were profiled in stage I NSCLC patients before and after stereotactic body radiotherapy, and the study then linked these repertoires to distant failure. The study sequenced around 38 blood samples from about 20 patients, one before and one after SBRT per patient. The paper as a whole reports these results and caveats: Whether the expanded TCR clones were tumor-specific was not determined. Post-SBRT Shannon entropy and its change from baseline were lower in patients who developed distant metastases; baseline Shannon entropy was not associated with metastases. Unique TCR clone counts fell after SBRT (median 10,088 before versus several thousand after; Wilcoxon paired P=0.011). None of the reported P values were adjusted for multiple comparisons. TRBV and TRBJ usage frequencies reportedly varied with metastasis status, involving two V genes at baseline and about 10 V and two J genes after SBRT. Limitations of the study included a small cohort and short follow-up, and the study findings need independent validation.

No patient had a history of other malignancies or prior chemotherapy or radiotherapy, and all had node-negative disease on CT and PET/CT. At each of the two time points, 6 to 7 milliliters of peripheral venous blood were collected into EDTA tubes. Ficoll-Paque Plus density-gradient centrifugation was used to isolate PBMCs. Samples were stored at -80°C immediately after collection until analysis. A distance of 9 bases separates the germline ends of V and J, which lose 5 bases and 0 bases respectively. From cysteine to phenylalanine, the CDR3 is 14 amino acids long. Just the 42-base CDR3 DNA is kept, in frame starting at base 1. The germline V gene sets CDR1 to SGHTA and CDR2 to FQGNSA. Compared with the rest of its sample, this clonotype is medium-sized (0.01 to 0.1%). Its antigen specificity is not known. No base-level quality is on record; no much larger clone is a single base apart. Two rounds of multiplex PCR were used to amplify the TCR beta CDR3 region from genomic DNA. In the first PCR round, primers specific to each TRBV and TRBJ gene were used, and the primer sequences were filed in Chinese patent CN105087789A. Universal primers were used in the second round of PCR. The Roche High Pure PCR Template Preparation Kit was used to extract genomic DNA from frozen PBMCs. Libraries were sequenced paired-end with 151 bp reads on an Illumina HiSeq 3000. Processing in the source paper ran as follows. Raw reads lacking the multiplex PCR primer sequences were removed with CutAdapt. Using PEAR, the high-quality paired reads were merged into contigs. MiXCR assigned TRB V, D and J gene segments to each contig by aligning to reference sequences. To remove sequencing errors, CDR3 sequences were clustered according to base quality and sequence similarity. Diversity was calculated as Shannon entropy divided by the natural log of the number of productive TCR sequences. To get clonality, Shannon entropy was divided by the natural log of the number of unique clonotypes, and that result was subtracted from one. The Youden index of ROC curves was used to select progression-free survival cut-offs for repertoire metrics, and analyses were performed in R 3.5.3. TCRdb took the public reads, trimmed them with fastp at Q25, ran MiXCR for clone calling and kept in-frame beta chains. All rows with the same CDR3 protein become a single entry with the most common DNA and genes. The V and J calls, along with clone size, are taken from TCRdb and not from the paper's own processing. The sample profile shows roughly 14,000 distinct CDR3 sequences; 31% of them were found once. Of the sample, 20% to 25% falls within the top ten clones.

The chain employs TRBV7-2 and TRBJ2-3, with TRBD2 as a weak D call on 6 bases. The TCR sequence derives from a donor aged 50 or older with non-small cell lung cancer. Sequencing used PBMCs, obtained before or after stereotactic body radiation therapy (not recorded which). The CDR3: CASSPGGSTDTQYF. Read as DNA, the sequence is TGTGCCAGCAGCCCTGGAGGGAGCACAGATACGCAGTATTTT.